Presented here are 13 T cell receptor beta chains from one specimen sequenced in a study of blood T cell repertoires in COVID-19 (TCRdb year 2020). Receptor amplification or capture employed the immunoSEQ multiplex PCR assay. TCRdb re-hosts the immuneACCESS table, in-frame sequences only. Its copies lack some clones; in the studies checked, an unresolved V gene accounts for under half of them, and the cause for the rest is not known. The sample table lists approximately 250,000 clones, 70% to 90% of them with a count of one. The leading ten clones occupy roughly 4% of the sample. Sequencing was carried out using PBMCs or T cells enriched from blood (not recorded which). Receptors were obtained from a woman aged 25-40 years with acute COVID-19.

V gene TRBV6-5 combines with J gene TRBJ1-2; 7 bases are shared with TRBD1. The CDR3 runs 15 residues. The V segment lost 0 bases and the J segment 2 bases; nucleotides outside the gene matches: 3. Germline CDR1 MNHEY, CDR2 SVGAGI. The CDR3 reads CASSYSLGGNYGYTF. The DNA of the CDR3 is TGTGCCAGCAGTTACTCGTTAGGGGGCAACTATGGCTACACCTTC.

The chain uses TRBV5-8 and TRBJ2-2; 10 bases map to TRBD2. Germline CDR1 and CDR2: SGHTS and YDEGEE. V shed 0 bases, J shed 5 bases, and the junction held 7 bases outside the gene matches. This CDR3 has 17 amino acids. DNA of the CDR3: TGTGCCAGCAGCTTGGGCCTAGCGGGAGCAGAAACCGGGGAGCTGTTTTTT. Encoded protein: CASSLGLAGAETGELFF.

The chain uses TRBV24-1 and TRBJ1-1; the D gene is possibly TRBD1 (6 bases). V gave up 4 bases and J gave up 7 bases, with 12 bases separating them. Germline CDR1 reads KGHDR; CDR2 reads SFDVKD. This CDR3 comprises 13 residues. In nucleotides, the CDR3 is TGTGCCACCAGTGAGGCTGGGACAAATGAAGCTTTCTTT. Amino acid sequence: CATSEAGTNEAFF.

The table lists this clone with a count of one. J is TRBJ1-1 and V is TRBV2; D gene unclear. V was cut by 4 bases and J by 4 bases, with 7 bases left in between. The CDR3 is made up of 12 amino acids. From germline, CDR1 is SNHLY and CDR2 FYNNEI. The CDR3 here is CASSATSTEAFF. Here the CDR3 DNA reads TGTGCCAGCAGTGCGACTAGCACTGAAGCTTTCTTT. Together with reference TRBV2 and TRBJ1-1, the CDR3 gives the full variable domain: EPEVTQTPSHQVTQMGQEVILRCVPISNHLYFYWYRQILGQKVEFLVSFYNNEISEKSEIFDDQFSVERPDGSNFTLKIRSTKLEDSAMYFCASSATSTEAFFGQGTRLTVV.

The J gene is TRBJ2-3, the V gene TRBV6-4; 8 nucleotides agree with TRBD2. Germline V gene lookup returns CDR1 MRHNA and CDR2 SNTAGT. The length of the CDR3 is 17 residues. Trimming removed 6 bases from V and 3 bases from J; junction bases left unmatched: 14. CDR3 DNA: TGTGCCAGCAGGGCCCTTTGGTGGCGGGAGGAGACAGATACGCAGTATTTT. Protein product: CASRALWWREETDTQYF.

J is TRBJ1-1 and V is TRBV20-1; D is unresolved. The germline V gene has CDR1 DFQATT and CDR2 SNEGSKA (reference sequence). The CDR3 has 12 residues. Trimming cost V 3 bases and J 12 bases, with 17 bases left between them. The CDR3 DNA follows: TGCAGTGCTAGTGGGGTTGTTGGGAGCCCTTTCTTT. Protein: CSASGVVGSPFF.

This clone was seen a single time. The V and J genes are TRBV2 and TRBJ1-2; D unclear. V shed 2 bases and J shed 4 bases, with 11 bases lying between them. CDR3 length: 14 amino acids. The V gene's germline CDR1 is SNHLY and CDR2 FYNNEI. The chain's CDR3 is CASSETRETYGYTF. Here the CDR3 DNA reads TGTGCCAGCAGTGAAACGCGGGAAACCTATGGCTACACCTTC.

The chain employs TRBV4-3 and TRBJ2-7; 7 bases map to TRBD1. CDR1 and CDR2 from the germline V gene are LGHNA and YSLEER. Trimming cost V 1 base and J 5 bases; bases outside gene matches: 8. The CDR3 consists of 15 residues. The CDR3 DNA is TGCGCCAGCAGCCAAGGCCCGACAGGGTTGGACGAGCAGTACTTC. It codes for CASSQGPTGLDEQYF.

This clone was observed once. J is TRBJ2-5 and V is TRBV28; 10 nucleotides align to TRBD1. The germline V gene has CDR1 MDHEN and CDR2 SYDVKM. Germline trimming cut 5 bases from V and 3 bases from J; bases unmatched to any gene: 9. The CDR3 runs 16 residues. The CDR3 is CASSPLTGTGEETQYF. The CDR3 bases are TGTGCCAGCAGTCCGCTCACCGGGACAGGGGAAGAGACCCAGTACTTC.

The chain recombines TRBV9 with TRBJ2-2; D is possibly TRBD1 (5 bases). Trimming removed 3 bases from V and 4 bases from J, with 16 bases in between. Germline values: CDR1 SGDLS, CDR2 YYNGEE. CDR3 length: 16 amino acids. The CDR3, as DNA: TGTGCCAGCAGCGAGGGGAAACAGCTAACCACCGGGGAGCTGTTTTTT. It codes for CASSEGKQLTTGELFF.

The chain has TRBV28 and TRBJ2-5; 7 bases are a match to TRBD1. The CDR3 contains 15 residues. Germline V gives CDR1 MDHEN, CDR2 SYDVKM. Trimming removed 4 bases from V and 2 bases from J; junction bases left unmatched: 7. The CDR3 is CASSSGTVKQETQYF. The CDR3 DNA reads as TGTGCCAGCAGTTCCGGGACAGTGAAACAAGAGACCCAGTACTTC.

This chain connects TRBV2 to TRBJ1-1; unclear D gene. There are 13 residues in the CDR3. Per the germline V gene, CDR1 is SNHLY and CDR2 is FYNNEI. V lost 8 bases and J 1 base, leaving 11 bases between the germline ends. The CDR3 loop reads CASRKLSNTEAFF. The CDR3 coding sequence is TGTGCCAGCCGTAAGCTGTCGAACACTGAAGCTTTCTTT.

The chain carries TRBV28 and TRBJ2-1; no clear D gene. Germline V lookup: CDR1 MDHEN, CDR2 SYDVKM. This CDR3 spans 17 amino acids. The V and J ends lost 4 bases and 6 bases respectively, with 22 bases between them. CDR3 loop: CASSSFLHREEFNEQFF. The CDR3 nucleotides are TGTGCCAGCAGTTCTTTTCTCCACCGCGAGGAGTTCAATGAGCAGTTCTTC.